The rows below give T cell receptor beta chains drawn from one sample of a study of cytomegalovirus exposure and HLA in healthy donors. The protocol was immunoSEQ multiplex PCR, while the TCRdb copy is restricted to in-frame clones and leaves out a portion. This sample yields 150,000 to 200,000 clones, of which about 79% are seen a single time; around 15% belongs to the top ten. The material sequenced was PBMCs. These receptors came from a middle-aged man in good health and CMV-seropositive. CDR3s leave out the opening cysteine and the closing phenylalanine or tryptophan. Each record gives: V gene, J gene, CDR3 protein.

>TRBV9|TRBJ2-1
ASSVGAGGANNEQF
>TRBV4-2|TRBJ2-3
ASSPSFRGGPDTQY
>TRBV9|TRBJ1-3
ASSRTDSSGNTIY
>TRBV18|TRBJ1-6
ASSPQSSYNSPLH
>TRBV28|TRBJ2-1
ASSPLEGHNEQF
>TRBV5-8|TRBJ2-2
ASRPGLGQGVVTGELF
>TRBV27|TRBJ1-3
ASSLGQGQGNTIY
>TRBV19|TRBJ1-4
ASRETGGGEKLF
>TRBV14|TRBJ1-2
ASSQGAKGYT
>TRBV30|TRBJ1-6
AWNNRGYNSPLH
>TRBV14|TRBJ1-4
ASSQLSGFLEKLF
>TRBV28|TRBJ1-5
ASSLHRVGQPQH
>TRBV19|TRBJ1-2
ASSTPQGRGYT
>TRBV5-6|TRBJ2-2
ASSFGQGPPGELF